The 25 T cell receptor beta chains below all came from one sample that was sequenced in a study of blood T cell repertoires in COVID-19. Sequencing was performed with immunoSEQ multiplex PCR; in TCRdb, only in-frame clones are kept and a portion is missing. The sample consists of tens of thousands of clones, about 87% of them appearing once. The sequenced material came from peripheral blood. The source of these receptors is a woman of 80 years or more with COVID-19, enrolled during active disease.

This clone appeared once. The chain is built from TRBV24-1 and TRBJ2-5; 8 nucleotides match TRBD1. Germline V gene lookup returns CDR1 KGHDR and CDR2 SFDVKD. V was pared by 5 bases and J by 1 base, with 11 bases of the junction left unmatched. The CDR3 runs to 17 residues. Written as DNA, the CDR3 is TGTGCCACCAGTGCGTTTCCCGGGACAGGCGGCCAAGAGACCCAGTACTTC. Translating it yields CATSAFPGTGGQETQYF.

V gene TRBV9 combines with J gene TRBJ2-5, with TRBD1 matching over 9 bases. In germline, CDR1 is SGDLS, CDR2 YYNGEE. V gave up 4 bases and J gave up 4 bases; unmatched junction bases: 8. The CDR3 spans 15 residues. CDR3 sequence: CASSPPGQGPETQYF. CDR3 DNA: TGTGCCAGCAGCCCTCCGGGACAGGGCCCAGAGACCCAGTACTTC.

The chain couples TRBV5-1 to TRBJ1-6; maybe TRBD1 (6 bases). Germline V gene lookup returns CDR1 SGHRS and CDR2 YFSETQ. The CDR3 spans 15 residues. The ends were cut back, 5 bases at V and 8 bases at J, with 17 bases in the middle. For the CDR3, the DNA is TGCGCCAGCAGACTAATACAGGGACGGGATTCACCCCTCCACTTT. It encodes CASRLIQGRDSPLHF.

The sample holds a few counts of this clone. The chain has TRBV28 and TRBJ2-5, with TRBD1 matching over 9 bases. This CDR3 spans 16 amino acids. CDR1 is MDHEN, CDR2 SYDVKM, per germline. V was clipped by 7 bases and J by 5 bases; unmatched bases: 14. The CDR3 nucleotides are TGTGCCAGCACCCCTTCCGGGACAGGGCTTTCCGAGACCCAGTACTTC. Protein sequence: CASTPSGTGLSETQYF.

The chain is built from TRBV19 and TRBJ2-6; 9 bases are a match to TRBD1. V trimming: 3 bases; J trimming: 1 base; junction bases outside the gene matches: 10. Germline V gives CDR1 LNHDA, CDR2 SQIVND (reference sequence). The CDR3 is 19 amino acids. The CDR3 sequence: CASSMLGQGTVSGANVLTF. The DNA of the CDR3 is TGTGCCAGTAGTATGCTGGGACAGGGAACGGTATCTGGGGCCAACGTCCTGACTTTC.

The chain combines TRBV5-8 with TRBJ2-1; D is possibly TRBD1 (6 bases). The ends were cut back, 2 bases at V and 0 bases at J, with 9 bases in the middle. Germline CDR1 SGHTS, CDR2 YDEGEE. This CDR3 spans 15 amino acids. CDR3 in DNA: TGTGCCAGCAGCTTAGGGGGTCGCTCCTACAATGAGCAGTTCTTC. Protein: CASSLGGRSYNEQFF.

The chain's CDR3 is CAIKGGLSSGNTIYF. Written as DNA, the CDR3 is TGTGCCATCAAAGGCGGACTGAGCTCTGGAAACACCATATATTTT. This chain connects TRBV10-3 to TRBJ1-3, with D unresolved. This CDR3 spans 15 amino acids. The germline V gene encodes CDR1 ENHRY and CDR2 SYGVKD. V was clipped by 7 bases and J by 0 bases, with 13 bases between them.

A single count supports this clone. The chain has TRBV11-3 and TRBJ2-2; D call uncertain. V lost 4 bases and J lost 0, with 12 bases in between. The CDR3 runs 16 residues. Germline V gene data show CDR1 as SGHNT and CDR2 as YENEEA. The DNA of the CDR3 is TGTGCCAGCAGCTCTCCCCGCGGCGCGAACACCGGGGAGCTGTTTTTT. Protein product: CASSSPRGANTGELFF.

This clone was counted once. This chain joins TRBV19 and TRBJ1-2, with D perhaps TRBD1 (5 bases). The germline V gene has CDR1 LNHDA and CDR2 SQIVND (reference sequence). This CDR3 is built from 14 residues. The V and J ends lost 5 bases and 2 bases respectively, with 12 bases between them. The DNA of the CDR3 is TGTGCCAGTAGTCTTCTGACAGCAAACTATGGCTACACCTTC. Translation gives CASSLLTANYGYTF.

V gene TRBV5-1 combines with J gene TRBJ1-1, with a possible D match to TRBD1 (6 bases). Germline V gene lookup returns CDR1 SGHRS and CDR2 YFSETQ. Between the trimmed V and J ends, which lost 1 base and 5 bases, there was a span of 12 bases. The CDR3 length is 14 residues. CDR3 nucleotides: TGCGCCAGCAGCTTGACAGGGATAGGTACTGAAGCTTTCTTT. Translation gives CASSLTGIGTEAFF.

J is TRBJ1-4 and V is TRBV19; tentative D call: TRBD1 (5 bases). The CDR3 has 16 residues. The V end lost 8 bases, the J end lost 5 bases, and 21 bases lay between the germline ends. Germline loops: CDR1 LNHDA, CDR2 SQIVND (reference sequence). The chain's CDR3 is CASAPGGGTGNEKLFF. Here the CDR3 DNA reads TGTGCCAGTGCCCCCGGCGGAGGGACGGGCAATGAAAAACTGTTTTTT.

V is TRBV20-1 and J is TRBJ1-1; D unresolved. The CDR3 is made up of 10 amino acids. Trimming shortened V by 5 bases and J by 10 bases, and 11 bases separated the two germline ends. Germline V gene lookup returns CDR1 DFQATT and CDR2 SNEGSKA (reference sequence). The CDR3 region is CSAYRVAAFF. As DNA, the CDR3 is TGCAGTGCTTATCGGGTTGCAGCTTTCTTT.

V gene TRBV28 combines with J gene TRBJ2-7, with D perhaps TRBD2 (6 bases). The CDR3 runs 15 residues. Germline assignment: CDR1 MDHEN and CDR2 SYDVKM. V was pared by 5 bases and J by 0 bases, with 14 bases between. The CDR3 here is CASSTPGLHSYEQYF. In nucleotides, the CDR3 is TGTGCCAGCAGTACTCCGGGACTCCACTCCTACGAGCAGTACTTC.

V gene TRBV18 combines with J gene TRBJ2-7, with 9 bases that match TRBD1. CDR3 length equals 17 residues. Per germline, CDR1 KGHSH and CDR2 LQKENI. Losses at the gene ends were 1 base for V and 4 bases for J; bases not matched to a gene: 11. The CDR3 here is CASSPLTGTGINYEQYF. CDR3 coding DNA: TGTGCCAGCTCACCACTTACCGGGACAGGGATAAATTACGAGCAGTACTTC. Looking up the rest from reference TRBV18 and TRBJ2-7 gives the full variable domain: NAGVMQNPRHLVRRRGQEARLRCSPMKGHSHVYWYRQLPEEGLKFMVYLQKENIIDESGMPKERFSAEFPKEGPSILRIQQVVRGDSAAYFCASSPLTGTGINYEQYFGPGTRLTVT.

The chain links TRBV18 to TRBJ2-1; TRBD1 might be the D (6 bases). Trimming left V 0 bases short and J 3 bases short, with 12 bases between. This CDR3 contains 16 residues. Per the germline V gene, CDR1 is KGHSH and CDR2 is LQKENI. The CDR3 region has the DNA TGTGCCAGCTCACCACCCCCCGACAGGTTCTACAATGAGCAGTTCTTC. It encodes CASSPPPDRFYNEQFF.

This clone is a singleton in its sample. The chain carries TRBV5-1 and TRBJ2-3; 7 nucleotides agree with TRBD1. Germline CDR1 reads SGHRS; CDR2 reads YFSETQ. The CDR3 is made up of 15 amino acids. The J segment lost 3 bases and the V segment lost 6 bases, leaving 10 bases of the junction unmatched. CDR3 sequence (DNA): TGCGCCAGCACAGGGCAAGACAGGGCTACAGATACGCAGTATTTT. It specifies CASTGQDRATDTQYF.

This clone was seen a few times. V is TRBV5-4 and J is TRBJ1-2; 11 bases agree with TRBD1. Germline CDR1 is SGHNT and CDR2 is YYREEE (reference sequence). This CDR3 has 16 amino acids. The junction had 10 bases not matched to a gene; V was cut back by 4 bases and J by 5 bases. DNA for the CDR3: TGTGCCAGCAGCGCGGACAGGGGGCTTAGGTCTTATGGCTACACCTTC. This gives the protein CASSADRGLRSYGYTF. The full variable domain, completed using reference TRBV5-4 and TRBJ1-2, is ETGVTQSPTHLIKTRGQQVTLRCSSQSGHNTVSWYQQALGQGPQFIFQYYREEENGRGNFPPRFSGLQFPNYSSELNVNALELDDSALYLCASSADRGLRSYGYTFGSGTRLTVV.

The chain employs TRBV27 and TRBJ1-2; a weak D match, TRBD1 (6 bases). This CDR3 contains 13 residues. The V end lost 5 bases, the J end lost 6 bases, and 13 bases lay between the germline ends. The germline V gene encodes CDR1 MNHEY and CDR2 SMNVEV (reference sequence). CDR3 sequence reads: CASSPRGFDGYTF. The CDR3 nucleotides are TGTGCCAGCAGTCCCAGGGGTTTCGATGGCTACACCTTC.

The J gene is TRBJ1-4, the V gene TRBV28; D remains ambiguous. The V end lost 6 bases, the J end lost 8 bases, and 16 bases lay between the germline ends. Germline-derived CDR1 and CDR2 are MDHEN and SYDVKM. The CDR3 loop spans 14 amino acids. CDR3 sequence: CASSPAGEWEKLFF. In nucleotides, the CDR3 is TGTGCCAGCAGCCCGGCGGGAGAGTGGGAAAAACTGTTTTTT.

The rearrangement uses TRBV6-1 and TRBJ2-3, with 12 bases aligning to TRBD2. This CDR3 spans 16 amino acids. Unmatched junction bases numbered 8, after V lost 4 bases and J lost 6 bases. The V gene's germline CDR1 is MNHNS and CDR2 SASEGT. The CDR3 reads CASSGRLAGVWDTQYF. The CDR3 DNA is TGTGCCAGCAGTGGCAGACTAGCGGGAGTTTGGGATACGCAGTATTTT.

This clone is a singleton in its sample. The chain's CDR3 is CAISNRGDEQYF. Here the CDR3 DNA reads TGTGCCATCAGTAACAGGGGCGACGAGCAGTACTTC. The chain employs TRBV10-3 and TRBJ2-7, with 7 bases that match TRBD1. V trimming: 5 bases; J trimming: 5 bases; junction bases outside the gene matches: 3. Germline V gene lookup returns CDR1 ENHRY and CDR2 SYGVKD. CDR3 length: 12 amino acids.

The DNA of the CDR3 is TGTGCCAGCAGGGGGACAGCTAACTATGGCTACACCTTC. Translation: CASRGTANYGYTF. This sequence joins TRBV28 and TRBJ1-2; 7 positions agree with TRBD1. Germline trimming cut 6 bases from V and 0 bases from J; bases unmatched to any gene: 1. Germline V gene lookup returns CDR1 MDHEN and CDR2 SYDVKM. There are 13 residues in the CDR3.

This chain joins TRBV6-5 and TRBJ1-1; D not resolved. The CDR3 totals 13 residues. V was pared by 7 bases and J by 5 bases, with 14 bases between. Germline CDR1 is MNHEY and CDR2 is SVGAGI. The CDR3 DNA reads TGTGCCAGCACCCGGGAGCGTAGAACTGAAGCTTTCTTT. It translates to CASTRERRTEAFF.

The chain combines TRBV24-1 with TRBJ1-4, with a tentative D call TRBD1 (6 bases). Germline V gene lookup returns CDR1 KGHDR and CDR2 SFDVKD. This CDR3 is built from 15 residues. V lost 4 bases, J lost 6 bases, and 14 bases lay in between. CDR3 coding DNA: TGTGCCACCAGTGACTACAGGGACGCTGATGAAAAACTGTTTTTT. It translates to CATSDYRDADEKLFF.

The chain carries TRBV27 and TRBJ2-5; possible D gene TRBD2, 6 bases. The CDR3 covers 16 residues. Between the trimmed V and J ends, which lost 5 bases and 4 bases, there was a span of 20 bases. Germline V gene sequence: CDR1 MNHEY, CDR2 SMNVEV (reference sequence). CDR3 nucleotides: TGTGCCAGCAGTACACTAGCTCGTGGAAGTCTAGAGACCCAGTACTTC. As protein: CASSTLARGSLETQYF.